The text below deals with one TCR beta chain. As yet, its antigen is unknown. The data belong to a study of T cells in Graves' hyperthyroidism and ophthalmopathy. Study-wide findings and caveats: A model of 13 V-J pairs discriminated ophthalmopathy from stable hyperthyroidism.

Hyperthyroidism, newly diagnosed and lasting under 2 months, affected patients aged 18 to 65. Source material for PBMCs was 10 ml fresh peripheral blood. Researchers took RNA transcripts and amplified the TCR beta CDR3 regions from them. Carried out on the TCR CDR3, a first-round RT-PCR used the HTBI primer set. MiXCR, applied by TCRdb to the multiplex PCR reads, yields one record per CDR3 protein. The data contain 750,000 to 900,000 distinct CDR3 sequences, around 38% of them singletons. After removal of 10 bases from V and 10 bases from J, the junction contained 10 bases not matched to a gene. This CDR3 spans 13 amino acids. Germline CDR1 is ENHRY and CDR2 is SYGVKD.

The sequenced sample consisted of blood. The TCR originated in a young man with Graves' hyperthyroidism. The V call is TRBV10-3, the J call TRBJ1-5; 10 positions agree with TRBD1. The CDR3 sequence: CATGTGAGGPQHF. CDR3 sequence (DNA): TGTGCCACCGGGACAGGGGCCGGTGGTCCCCAGCATTTT.